This TCR beta chain was recovered during a study of shared clonotypes between healthy human individuals. General study findings and limits: Enrolling few donors narrowed the genetic and exposure-history diversity that was represented. Shared across a few donors were 5% to 6% of the naive CD4 clonotypes.

As for this clone: What it recognizes is unknown.

The germline CDR1 and CDR2 sequences are SGHNT and YYREEE (reference sequence). Trimming left V 3 bases short and J 6 bases short, with 12 bases between. The CDR3 runs 13 residues. Several immunoSEQ plates received, in even portions, the genomic DNA of each subset. Original data processing: Junction-only sequences without quality scores came from ImmunoSEQ, so filtering differed. This table comes from immunoSEQ multiplex PCR, and its TCRdb copy is limited to in-frame clones, with some not included. That table is the source of V, J and clone size, and D and trimming were worked out from the DNA. The sample lists hundreds of thousands of clones, roughly 98% occurring once. In the naive CD8 group, cells lacked CD45RO and were positively selected for CCR7, so terminally differentiated effector memory CD45RA+ cells were left out.

The sequencing input was naive CD8+ T cells sorted from blood. This clonotype was obtained from a man between 25 and 39 years old in good health. V gene TRBV5-4 combines with J gene TRBJ1-1; maybe TRBD1 (6 bases). The CDR3 spells CASSSRQDPEAFF. DNA for the CDR3: TGTGCCAGCAGCTCCCGACAGGATCCTGAAGCTTTCTTT.